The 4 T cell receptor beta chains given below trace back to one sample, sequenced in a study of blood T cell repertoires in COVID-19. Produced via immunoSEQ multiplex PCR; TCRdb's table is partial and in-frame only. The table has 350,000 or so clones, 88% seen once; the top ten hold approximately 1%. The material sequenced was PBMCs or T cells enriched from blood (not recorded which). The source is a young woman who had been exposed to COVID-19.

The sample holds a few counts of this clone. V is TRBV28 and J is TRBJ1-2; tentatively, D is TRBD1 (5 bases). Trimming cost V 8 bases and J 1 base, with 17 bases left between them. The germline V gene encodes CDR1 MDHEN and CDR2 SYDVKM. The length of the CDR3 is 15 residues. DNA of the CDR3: TGTGCCAGCGCAATCGGGGGGGGAGGTAACTATGGCTACACCTTC. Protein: CASAIGGGGNYGYTF.

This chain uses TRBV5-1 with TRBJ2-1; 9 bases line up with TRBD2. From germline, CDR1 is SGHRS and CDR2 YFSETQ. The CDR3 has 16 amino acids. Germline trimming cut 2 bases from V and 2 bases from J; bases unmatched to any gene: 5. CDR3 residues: CASSLATSGTYNEQFF. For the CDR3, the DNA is TGCGCCAGCAGCTTAGCGACTAGCGGTACCTACAATGAGCAGTTCTTC.

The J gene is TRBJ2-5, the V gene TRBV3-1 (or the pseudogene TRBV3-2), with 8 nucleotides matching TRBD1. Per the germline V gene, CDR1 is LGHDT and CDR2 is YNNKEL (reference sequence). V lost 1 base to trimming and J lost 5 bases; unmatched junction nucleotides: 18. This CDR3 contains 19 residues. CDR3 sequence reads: CASSQVGSRGLGGKETQYF. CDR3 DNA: TGTGCCAGCAGCCAAGTGGGGTCCAGGGGGCTAGGTGGGAAGGAGACCCAGTACTTC.

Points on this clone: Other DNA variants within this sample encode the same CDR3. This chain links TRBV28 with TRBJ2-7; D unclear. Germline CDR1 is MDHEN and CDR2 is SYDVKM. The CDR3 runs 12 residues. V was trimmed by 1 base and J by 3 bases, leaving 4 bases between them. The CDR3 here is CASSLSFYEQYF. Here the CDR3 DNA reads TGTGCCAGCAGTTTATCGTTCTACGAGCAGTACTTC.